Listed here are 3 T cell receptor beta chains from one sample, sequenced in a study of T cell responses to AZD1222 COVID-19 vaccine. Sequencing was performed with immunoSEQ multiplex PCR; in TCRdb, only in-frame clones are kept and a portion is missing. The sample consists of under 150,000 clones, 75% to 90% of them appearing once. Sequenced here: peripheral blood, sampled 28 days after the second AZD1222 dose. The receptor set was obtained from an adult who received the AZD1222 COVID-19 vaccine.

The chain has TRBV15 and TRBJ2-5; D may be TRBD2 (6 bases). Germline CDR1 and CDR2: LNHNV and YYDKDF (reference sequence). The CDR3 runs 16 residues. The V end lost 0 bases, the J end lost 2 bases, and 13 bases lay between the germline ends. CDR3 region: CATSRDRNGGQETQYF. CDR3 in DNA: TGTGCCACCAGCAGAGATAGGAACGGAGGGCAAGAGACCCAGTACTTC.

V usage is TRBV6-1 and J usage is TRBJ1-5; no firm D call. Trimming took 4 bases from V and 2 from J, leaving 12 bases between them. CDR3 size: 15 residues. Looked up from germline, CDR1 is MNHNS and CDR2 is SASEGT. The CDR3: CASSAWGGRNQPQHF. The CDR3 coding sequence is TGTGCCAGCAGTGCATGGGGTGGGCGCAATCAGCCCCAGCATTTT.

The gene calls are TRBV6-5 and TRBJ2-2; D is ambiguous. CDR1 is MNHEY, CDR2 SVGAGI, per germline. The ends were cut back, 6 bases at V and 2 bases at J, with 4 bases in the middle. The CDR3 runs to 12 residues. The CDR3 is CASRRNTGELFF. The CDR3 region has the DNA TGTGCCAGCAGAAGAAACACCGGGGAGCTGTTTTTT.